What follows are 20 T cell receptor beta chains derived from one specimen sequenced in a study of shared clonotypes between healthy human individuals. Assay used: immunoSEQ multiplex PCR; TCRdb lists only in-frame clones, some missing. The repertoire includes some 660,000 clones, about three quarters of them detected once, and roughly 2% sits in the top ten. Sequencing used memory CD4+ T cells sorted from blood. The subset denotes: CD45RA-negative fraction. These receptors all come from a woman aged 25 to 45 in good health.

The genes are TRBV6-5 and TRBJ1-2, with no clear D. This CDR3 comprises 14 residues. Trimming took 7 bases from V and 2 from J, leaving 14 bases between them. Germline V gene data show CDR1 as MNHEY and CDR2 as SVGAGI. The CDR3 bases are TGTGCCAGCAAGGTAGACTCTTGGAACTATGGCTACACCTTC. It translates to CASKVDSWNYGYTF.

Only one count was recorded for this clone. This rearrangement joins TRBV5-4 to TRBJ2-7; D is tentatively TRBD1 or TRBD2 (5 bases each). The V gene lost 4 bases and the J gene lost 2 bases, with 16 bases spanning the gap. This CDR3 is built from 15 residues. Germline V gives CDR1 SGHNT, CDR2 YYREEE (reference sequence). The DNA of the CDR3 is TGTGCCAGCAGCCTAGGGGACGCAGGGACCTACGAGCAGTACTTC. Translating gives CASSLGDAGTYEQYF.

This sequence joins TRBV30 and TRBJ2-7, with 12 bases that match TRBD1. With 8 bases clipped from V and 4 bases from J, the junction kept 9 bases outside the gene matches. There are 14 residues in the CDR3. CDR1 GTSNPN and CDR2 SVGIG come from the germline V gene (reference sequence). The CDR3 bases are TGTGCCGGAAAGCCGGGACAGGGGGCTTACGAGCAGTACTTC. Translating gives CAGKPGQGAYEQYF.

This clone has a handful of counts. This chain joins TRBV6-6 and TRBJ1-3; D gene uncertain. The germline V gene has CDR1 MNHNY and CDR2 SVGAGI (reference sequence). Between the trimmed V and J ends, which lost 4 bases and 4 bases, there was a span of 14 bases. The CDR3 contains 15 residues. Written as DNA, the CDR3 is TGTGCCAGCAGTTTCCAGCCGCAGTGGGGAAACACCATATATTTT. It specifies CASSFQPQWGNTIYF.

This clone came up a few times. The chain is built from TRBV30 and TRBJ1-5, with D perhaps TRBD1 (6 bases). Germline V gene data show CDR1 as GTSNPN and CDR2 as SVGIG (reference sequence). The germline V and J ends were trimmed by 7 bases and 4 bases, with 17 bases remaining between them. This CDR3 contains 14 residues. CDR3 sequence reads: CASSLTGTNQPQHF. Here the CDR3 DNA reads TGTGCCTCCTCCTTGACAGGAACAAATCAGCCCCAGCATTTT.

This clone has only a few counts. The chain combines TRBV7-9 with TRBJ2-3; D possibly corresponds to TRBD2 (5 bases). CDR3 length equals 11 residues. Trimming took 5 bases from V and 10 from J, leaving 10 bases between them. Germline V lookup: CDR1 SEHNR, CDR2 FQNEAQ (reference sequence). CDR3 protein: CASSREGAQYF. The CDR3 DNA sequence: TGTGCCAGCAGCCGAGAGGGAGCGCAGTATTTT.

The rearrangement links TRBV28 to TRBJ2-2; TRBD2 matches at 7 bases. Trimming removed 10 bases from V and 5 bases from J; junction bases left unmatched: 10. In germline, CDR1 is MDHEN, CDR2 SYDVKM. The CDR3 totals 14 residues. The CDR3 bases are TGTGCCACCAGGGAGGGGAGAGGGACCGGGGAGCTGTTTTTT. Its protein is CATREGRGTGELFF.

This rearrangement joins TRBV19 to TRBJ2-7; TRBD2 agrees at 10 bases. The CDR3 is made up of 15 amino acids. CDR1 is LNHDA, CDR2 SQIVND, per germline (reference sequence). The junction had 8 bases not matched to a gene; V was cut back by 6 bases and J by 3 bases. The CDR3 coding sequence is TGTGCCAGTAGCACTAAGCGGGAGGGCGGCTACGAGCAGTACTTC. Translation: CASSTKREGGYEQYF.

This clone has a count of ten or more. The chain uses TRBV7-8 and TRBJ2-7; the D is unclear. CDR1 SGHVS and CDR2 FQNEAQ come from the germline V gene. This CDR3 contains 13 residues. Trimming removed 3 bases from V and 3 bases from J, with 9 bases in between. The CDR3 protein is CASSFSQSYEQYF. As DNA, the CDR3 is TGTGCCAGCAGCTTCAGCCAGAGCTACGAGCAGTACTTC. Full variable domain (remainder filled in from reference TRBV7-8 and TRBJ2-7): GAGVSQSPRYKVAKRGQDVALRCDPISGHVSLFWYQQALGQGPEFLTYFQNEAQLDKSGLPSDRFFAERPEGSVSTLKIQRTQQEDSAVYLCASSFSQSYEQYFGPGTRLTVT.

V usage is TRBV30 and J usage is TRBJ2-1; the D gene is possibly TRBD2 (5 bases). CDR1 is GTSNPN and CDR2 is SVGIG in the germline V gene (reference sequence). This CDR3 is built from 15 residues. The V and J ends lost 4 bases and 3 bases respectively, with 16 bases between them. The CDR3 spells CAWTPRGSLYNEQFF. In DNA form, the CDR3 reads TGTGCCTGGACCCCACGCGGGTCTCTCTACAATGAGCAGTTCTTC.

In regard to this clone: A much larger clone differs by one base, so this may be a read error. Other DNA sequences within the sample encode an identical CDR3. The chain combines TRBV5-1 with TRBJ2-1, with 7 bases lining up with TRBD2. J was trimmed by 1 base and V by 4 bases; bases with no gene match: 5. Germline V gene sequence: CDR1 SGHRS, CDR2 YFSETQ. The CDR3 covers 15 residues. CDR3 sequence (DNA): TGCGCCAGCAGCACGTCTAGCGGTTCCTACAATGAGCAGTTCTTC. Translated, it gives CASSTSSGSYNEQFF. The whole variable domain, filled in from reference TRBV5-1 and TRBJ2-1, reads KAGVTQTPRYLIKTRGQQVTLSCSPISGHRSVSWYQQTPGQGLQFLFEYFSETQRNKGNFPGRFSGRQFSNSRSEMNVSTLELGDSALYLCASSTSSGSYNEQFFGPGTRLTVL.

A few counts support this clone. The rearrangement joins TRBV7-2 to TRBJ2-3, with 7 nucleotides matching TRBD2. The V and J ends lost 3 bases and 5 bases, in that order; junction bases with no gene match: 11. The CDR3 is 16 residues long. CDR1 SGHTA and CDR2 FQGNSA come from the germline V gene. The CDR3 region is CASSLFQAGAKDTQYF. DNA of the CDR3: TGTGCCAGCAGCTTGTTCCAGGCGGGAGCTAAAGATACGCAGTATTTT. The full variable domain, in which reference TRBV7-2 and TRBJ2-3 provide the parts outside the CDR3, is GAGVSQSPSNKVTEKGKDVELRCDPISGHTALYWYRQSLGQGLEFLIYFQGNSAPDKSGLPSDRFSAERTGGSVSTLTIQRTQQEDSAVYLCASSLFQAGAKDTQYFGPGTRLTVL.

Regarding this clone: The sample carries other DNA sequences with the same CDR3. CDR3 residues: CASSLTSGYNEQFF. CDR3 nucleotides: TGCGCCAGCAGCTTGACTAGCGGTTACAATGAGCAGTTCTTC. V and J are TRBV5-1 and TRBJ2-1; TRBD2 matches 8 bases. Trimming removed 1 base from V and 4 bases from J; junction bases left unmatched: 1. There are 14 residues in the CDR3. Germline CDR1 is SGHRS and CDR2 is YFSETQ.

There are a few counts of this clone. In DNA, the CDR3 is TGTGCCAGCAGTCCCCCGATAACCAGACCCCAGCATTTT. This encodes CASSPPITRPQHF. The rearrangement links TRBV28 to TRBJ1-5; D remains unclear. The CDR3 sequence is 13 residues long. Germline-derived CDR1 and CDR2 are MDHEN and SYDVKM. Between the trimmed V and J ends, which lost 5 bases and 10 bases, there was a span of 15 bases. Based on the CDR3 plus reference TRBV28 and TRBJ1-5, the full variable domain is DVKVTQSSRYLVKRTGEKVFLECVQDMDHENMFWYRQDPGLGLRLIYFSYDVKMKEKGDIPEGYSVSREKKERFSLILESASTNQTSMYLCASSPPITRPQHFGDGTRLSIL.

The chain couples TRBV7-9 to TRBJ2-1; D is perhaps TRBD2 (5 bases). This CDR3 contains 15 residues. Trimming took off 11 bases at V and 3 bases at J, with 20 bases between the two ends. Germline CDR1 is SEHNR and CDR2 is FQNEAQ (reference sequence). CDR3 coding DNA: TGTGCCCTTGCGGCGGGTCTAACGAACTACAATGAGCAGTTCTTC. This translates into CALAAGLTNYNEQFF.

This clone was seen more than once but under ten times. The chain couples TRBV27 to TRBJ2-1; 8 bases agree with TRBD2. Germline CDR1 is MNHEY and CDR2 is SMNVEV (reference sequence). The CDR3 length is 15 residues. V lost 5 bases and J lost 7; bases outside the gene matches: 10. Here the CDR3 reads CASSAAGTRTNEQFF. CDR3 nucleotide sequence: TGTGCCAGCAGTGCGGCCGGGACTAGGACAAATGAGCAGTTCTTC.

This rearrangement joins TRBV7-2 to TRBJ1-5; unclear D gene. This CDR3 comprises 12 residues. Germline V gene lookup returns CDR1 SGHTA and CDR2 FQGNSA. Trimming shortened V by 0 bases and J by 5 bases, and 2 bases separated the two germline ends. In DNA form, the CDR3 reads TGTGCCAGCAGCTTAGCCGATCAGCCCCAGCATTTT. Encoded protein: CASSLADQPQHF.

This chain uses TRBV28 with TRBJ2-7, with D unresolved. Deletions cut 3 bases from V and 6 bases from J, with 9 bases between. In germline, CDR1 is MDHEN, CDR2 SYDVKM. CDR3 length: 12 amino acids. CDR3 bases: TGTGCCAGCAGTTTGGTTCGGGCCGAGCAGTACTTC. Translating gives CASSLVRAEQYF.

In this sample, this clone turned up a few times. The chain combines TRBV7-9 with TRBJ1-4; unclear D gene. Trimming took 7 bases from V and 6 from J, leaving 15 bases between them. The V gene's germline CDR1 is SEHNR and CDR2 FQNEAQ (reference sequence). The CDR3 extends over 14 amino acids. In DNA, the CDR3 is TGTGCCAGCAAGGAATACCAGAGAGATGAAAAACTGTTTTTT. This sequence encodes CASKEYQRDEKLFF.

The V and J genes are TRBV28 and TRBJ2-7, with TRBD2 identical over 7 bases. V trimming: 6 bases; J trimming: 3 bases; junction bases outside the gene matches: 11. The CDR3 runs to 15 residues. Germline loops: CDR1 MDHEN, CDR2 SYDVKM. CDR3 DNA: TGTGCCAGCAGCTACACCGGGACTAAACACTACGAGCAGTACTTC. This sequence encodes CASSYTGTKHYEQYF.